This T cell receptor (beta chain) was identified during a study of neurological immune-mediated disorders. Notes on the study in general: Among expanded clones, no CDR3 amino acid sequences were shared across subjects, a pattern suggesting private repertoires in all groups.

Many counts were recorded for this clonotype. Its antigen is not known. MiXCR was run by TCRdb on the 5' RACE reads, yielding one entry per CDR3 protein. The sample lists approximately 100,000 distinct CDR3 sequences, roughly 4% occurring once. The TCR sequence derives from a woman aged 18 to 35 with multiple sclerosis. The sample consisted of PBMCs.

The CDR3 reads CSATKDGWETQYF. In DNA, the CDR3 is TGCAGTGCTACAAAGGACGGGTGGGAGACCCAGTACTTC. The V call is TRBV20-1, the J call TRBJ2-5, with unresolved D. The V end was cut by 4 bases, the J end by 5 bases, with 14 bases between. CDR1 and CDR2 from the germline V gene are DFQATT and SNEGSKA (reference sequence). CDR3 length: 13 amino acids.